The following is a T cell receptor (beta chain) sequence with its context. Its antigen is not known. Germline CDR1 GTSNPN, CDR2 SVGIG (reference sequence). The CDR3 is 16 residues long. V was shortened by 4 bases and J by 11 bases, with 26 bases between the two germline ends. The sample originates from a study of PD-1 blockade in classical Hodgkin lymphoma. Study results and limitations: Diversity similar to that of newly diagnosed patients was seen at baseline in complete responders.

Every patient was affected by relapse after autologous stem cell transplantation, while exposure to brentuximab vedotin was not uniform. Sequencing was performed with immunoSEQ multiplex PCR; in TCRdb, only in-frame clones are kept and a portion is missing. The data hold 9,500 to 12,000 clones, with 70% to 85% observed a single time. The rearrangement links TRBV30 to TRBJ2-2; possibly TRBD2 for D (5 bases). The clonotype originates from a human donor with classical Hodgkin lymphoma. The source was peripheral blood mononuclear cells (PBMCs), collected before the second cycle of nivolumab. In DNA, the CDR3 is TGTGCCTGGAAGAGCTGGGCAAAATCAAACCGGGGAGAGCTGTTTTTT. This translates into CAWKSWAKSNRGELFF.